This T cell receptor beta chain derives from a study of T cell changes during pregnancy in multiple sclerosis. Looked up from germline, CDR1 is SGHDN and CDR2 is FVKESK. The V gene lost 0 bases and the J gene lost 6 bases, with 17 bases spanning the gap. This CDR3 has 16 amino acids. Produced via immunoSEQ multiplex PCR; TCRdb's table is partial and in-frame only. Of around 49,000 clones detected, 85% to 90% appear once; the ten largest clones hold approximately 5%. This specimen was peripheral blood, taken after pregnancy. This chain connects TRBV14 to TRBJ1-1; D is possibly TRBD1 (6 bases). This TCR came from a female donor in good health, enrolled as a control in a pregnancy study. The CDR3 nucleotides are TGTGCCAGCAGCCAAGATGTGCGATACAGGGATCCTGAAGCTTTCTTT. It specifies CASSQDVRYRDPEAFF.